This is a list of T cell receptor beta chains from one sample in a study of cytomegalovirus exposure and HLA in healthy donors. Profiled with immunoSEQ multiplex PCR; TCRdb holds only in-frame clones, not every one. The table lists some 240,000 clones, 92% of them singletons. The specimen sequenced was PBMCs. The origin of the receptors is a girl aged 2-15 years in good health and CMV-seronegative. Both conserved end residues are part of each CDR3. The D gene is left open where the match is weak. Clone sizes are given selectively: once, few, many, or a class where the clone is expanded.

V,size,D,J,DNA,CDR3
TRBV6-5,-,TRBD2,TRBJ2-3,TGTGCCAGCAGTTACGTGGCGGGAGCGGCAGATACGCAGTATTTT,CASSYVAGAADTQYF
TRBV27,-,-,TRBJ2-7,TGTGCCACCTCGGGAGCCTACGAGCAGTACTTC,CATSGAYEQYF
TRBV27,-,-,TRBJ2-5,TGTGCCAGCAGTTTATATCAGGGAGGAGAGACCCAGTACTTC,CASSLYQGGETQYF
TRBV4-1,-,-,TRBJ2-1,TGCGCCAGCAGCCAAGAGGGGGCTAGCCATGAGCAGTTCTTC,CASSQEGASHEQFF
TRBV13,-,-,TRBJ1-6,TGTGCCAGCAGCTTAGGCTTGGGGGCTGGAAATTCACCCCTCCACTTT,CASSLGLGAGNSPLHF
TRBV6-1,-,-,TRBJ1-1,TGTGCCAGCCGTAAGTCGGAGGCCTCGAACACTGAAGCTTTCTTT,CASRKSEASNTEAFF
TRBV29-1,-,TRBD1,TRBJ1-2,TGCAGCGTGGCCCTGACAGGGGGCTATGGCTACACCTTC,CSVALTGGYGYTF
TRBV5-1,-,-,TRBJ1-2,TGCGCCAGCAGCTTGTTCGCCAGGTTGAACTATGGCTACACCTTC,CASSLFARLNYGYTF
TRBV19,once,TRBD2,TRBJ2-1,TGTGCCAGTAGACGGACTAGCGAGGGTGAGCAGTTCTTC,CASRRTSEGEQFF
TRBV4-1,once,TRBD2,TRBJ2-3,TGCGCCAGCAGCCAAGGACTAGCCGATACGCAGTATTTT,CASSQGLADTQYF
TRBV5-5,-,TRBD1,TRBJ1-1,TGTGCCAGCAGCTTCACAGGGGCCAACACTGAAGCTTTCTTT,CASSFTGANTEAFF
TRBV5-6,few,-,TRBJ1-1,TGTGCCAGCAGCTTGGGACAGATAAACACTGAAGCTTTCTTT,CASSLGQINTEAFF
TRBV7-8,-,TRBD2,TRBJ2-3,TGTGCCAGCAGCTTCCACGCCCGACTAGCGGGAGTGACAGATACGCAGTATTTT,CASSFHARLAGVTDTQYF
TRBV27,-,TRBD2,TRBJ2-7,TGTGCCAGCAGTTTGAGACTAGCGGTCTCCTACGAGCAGTACTTC,CASSLRLAVSYEQYF
TRBV28,-,-,TRBJ1-5,TGTGCCAGCAGTTTAAACCCTGACATTTATAGCAATCAGCCCCAGCATTTT,CASSLNPDIYSNQPQHF
TRBV9,-,-,TRBJ1-4,TGTGCCAGCAGCTCAGCCGGCCAGGGTCGTGAAAAACTGTTTTTT,CASSSAGQGREKLFF
TRBV6-5,-,-,TRBJ1-5,TGTGCCAGCAGCCAGGGCAATCAGCCCCAGCATTTT,CASSQGNQPQHF
TRBV9,-,-,TRBJ2-7,TGTGCCAGCAGCCCGATGGGCAGGGCCTACGAGCAGTACTTC,CASSPMGRAYEQYF
TRBV6-5,-,-,TRBJ2-3,TGTGCCAGCAGTCCCCATCTGGGCGCGCAGTATTTT,CASSPHLGAQYF
TRBV19,-,TRBD1,TRBJ1-5,TGTGCCAGTAGTATAATTAGAGGCAGGGGGCCTCAGCCCCAGCATTTT,CASSIIRGRGPQPQHF